This TCR beta chain was found in a study of blood T cell repertoires in COVID-19. During active infection, Seattle patients enrolled and were then monitored through disease. Libraries were prepared by immunoSEQ multiplex PCR; TCRdb keeps only in-frame clonotypes and omits some of them. This repertoire shows about 130,000 clones, more than 75% found once; its top ten account for over 10%. Germline CDR1 and CDR2: LGHDT and YNNKEL (reference sequence). CDR3 length: 19 amino acids. V trimming: 4 bases; J trimming: 0 bases; junction bases outside the gene matches: 11. Sample: peripheral blood. The receptor was isolated from a woman aged 70 to 79 with COVID-19, enrolled during active disease. The V and J genes are TRBV3-1 (or the pseudogene TRBV3-2) and TRBJ2-6; 8 nucleotides line up with TRBD1. CDR3 bases: TGTGCCAGCAGCCCCTACCGACAGGGGTCTTACTCTGGGGCCAACGTCCTGACTTTC. It translates to CASSPYRQGSYSGANVLTF.